The 17 T cell receptor beta chains in this list originate from one sample, sequenced in a study of blood T cells in healthy people across ages (dated by TCRdb to about 2015). Receptor libraries were prepared by 5' RACE. Sequencing was carried out with an Illumina HiSeq 2500. A second roughly 6 to 11 cycle PCR used a sample-barcoded 5' primer and a J-beta primer mix. TCRdb reanalyzed the raw reads on its own, using fastp at Q25 for trimming and MiXCR for clone calling, and kept in-frame beta chains. For every CDR3 protein sequence, its rows merge into one entry that carries the most common genes and DNA. In all, the sample holds 1.5 million to 2 million distinct CDR3 sequences, and under 30% of those were seen once. The leading ten clones occupy approximately 7.7% of the sample. The specimen was blood. The origin of the receptors is a woman in her twenties or thirties in good health.

V and J are TRBV6-6 and TRBJ2-7, with TRBD2 matching 11 bases. The CDR3 is 16 amino acids. The V and J ends lost 8 bases and 3 bases, in that order; junction bases with no gene match: 12. CDR1 and CDR2 (germline): MNHNY, SVGAGI (reference sequence). The CDR3 spells CASRGGSGLADYEQYF. The CDR3 bases are TGTGCCAGCCGGGGCGGCTCGGGACTAGCGGACTACGAGCAGTACTTC.

Notes on this clonotype: Its ends do not fully match the called genes, so a read error is possible. The V gene is TRBV29-1, the J gene TRBJ1-1; D gene unclear. The CDR3 has 12 residues. CDR1 and CDR2 from the germline V gene are SQVTM and ANQGSEA. The CDR3 sequence: CSVDLDNTEAFF. DNA of the CDR3: TGTAGCGTTGATCTGGATAACACTGAAGCTTTCTTT.

This clonotype has more than one count but fewer than ten. This chain joins TRBV7-2 and TRBJ2-3; TRBD2 matches at 8 bases. Germline V lookup: CDR1 SGHTA, CDR2 FQGNSA. There are 15 residues in the CDR3. J was trimmed by 2 bases and V by 5 bases; bases with no gene match: 6. This CDR3 is CASSASGFFTDTQYF. The CDR3 nucleotides are TGTGCCAGCAGCGCTAGCGGGTTTTTCACAGATACGCAGTATTTT.

The sample holds many counts of this clonotype. The chain uses TRBV12-3 or TRBV12-4 and TRBJ1-2; D call uncertain. Deletions cut 2 bases from V and 3 bases from J, with 7 bases between. The CDR3 is made up of 13 amino acids. CDR3 DNA sequence: TGTGCCAGCAGTTTACAGGAGTACTATGGCTACACCTTC. It encodes CASSLQEYYGYTF.

The gene calls are TRBV29-1 and TRBJ1-2; D remains unclear. V was trimmed by 6 bases and J by 1 base, leaving 6 bases between them. CDR1 is SQVTM and CDR2 is ANQGSEA in the germline V gene. The CDR3 covers 11 residues. The CDR3 bases are TGCAGCGTCGGGAATAACTATGGCTACACCTTC. Amino acid sequence: CSVGNNYGYTF.

V is TRBV7-2 and J is TRBJ2-2; possible D gene TRBD2, 5 bases. Germline V gives CDR1 SGHTA, CDR2 FQGNSA. This CDR3 has 17 amino acids. V was pared by 0 bases and J by 0 bases, with 11 bases between. CDR3 DNA sequence: TGTGCCAGCAGCTTAGCGTACGGAGCGGCGAACACCGGGGAGCTGTTTTTT. Its translation is CASSLAYGAANTGELFF.

The genes are TRBV12-3 or TRBV12-4 and TRBJ2-4, with unresolved D. Trimming stripped 6 bases from V and 2 bases from J, with 14 bases between. This CDR3 is 15 amino acids long. CDR3 bases: TGTGCCAGCAGCGATGAAAAAGTAACCAAAAACATTCAGTACTTC. As protein: CASSDEKVTKNIQYF.

This clonotype has only a few counts. The chain combines TRBV7-2 with TRBJ2-7, with D unresolved. The germline V gene encodes CDR1 SGHTA and CDR2 FQGNSA. This CDR3 comprises 14 residues. Trimming removed 3 bases at V and 2 bases at J, with 11 bases between. DNA for the CDR3: TGTGCCAGCAGCTTTGAAGTTGCAGCCTACGAGCAGTACTTC. This sequence encodes CASSFEVAAYEQYF. Together with reference TRBV7-2 and TRBJ2-7, the CDR3 gives the full variable domain: GAGVSQSPSNKVTEKGKDVELRCDPISGHTALYWYRQSLGQGLEFLIYFQGNSAPDKSGLPSDRFSAERTGGSVSTLTIQRTQQEDSAVYLCASSFEVAAYEQYFGPGTRLTVT.

Here the CDR3 DNA reads TGTGCCAGCAGTTGCGGATCTAGCACAGATACGCAGTATTTT. Its translation is CASSCGSSTDTQYF. This chain joins TRBV12-3 or TRBV12-4 and TRBJ2-3; D ambiguous. The CDR3 consists of 14 residues. Trimming stripped 4 bases from V and 0 bases from J, with 8 bases between.

This clonotype showed up just a few times. This chain uses TRBV12-3 or TRBV12-4 with TRBJ1-2; D unresolved. Trimming pared 5 bases from V and 2 bases from J, leaving 12 bases between. This CDR3 has 14 residues. The CDR3 spells CASSQRTVNYGYTF. The CDR3 DNA reads as TGTGCCAGCAGTCAAAGGACGGTAAACTATGGCTACACCTTC.

The chain recombines TRBV7-9 with TRBJ2-1, with D hard to call. The length of the CDR3 is 18 residues. In germline, CDR1 is SEHNR, CDR2 FQNEAQ (reference sequence). Trimming shortened V by 1 base and J by 8 bases, and 24 bases separated the two germline ends. The CDR3 reads CASSLGGYRANSPHEQFF. Here the CDR3 DNA reads TGTGCCAGCAGCTTAGGTGGGTACCGGGCCAACTCCCCACATGAGCAGTTCTTC. Together with reference TRBV7-9 and TRBJ2-1, the CDR3 gives the full variable domain: DTGVSQNPRHKITKRGQNVTFRCDPISEHNRLYWYRQTLGQGPEFLTYFQNEAQLEKSRLLSDRFSAERPKGSFSTLEIQRTEQGDSAMYLCASSLGGYRANSPHEQFFGPGTRLTVL.

This clonotype was picked up a small number of times. The CDR3 loop is CASNRIGQTIYEQYF. The CDR3 DNA reads as TGTGCCAGCAATAGGATCGGACAGACCATCTACGAGCAGTACTTC. The gene calls are TRBV6-5 and TRBJ2-7; D is possibly TRBD1 (6 bases). Germline V gene lookup returns CDR1 MNHEY and CDR2 SVGAGI. This CDR3 region has 15 residues. Trimming took 7 bases from V and 3 from J, leaving 19 bases between them.

A few counts support this clonotype. A read error may account for a junction end that differs from germline. The chain links TRBV5-6 to TRBJ2-1; TRBD2 aligns across 7 bases. CDR3 length: 15 residues. Per the germline V gene, CDR1 is SGHDT and CDR2 is YYEEEE. The CDR3 loop reads CVSSLVGREKTEQFF. CDR3 bases: TGTGTCAGCAGCTTGGTGGGGCGGGAGAAAACTGAGCAGTTCTTC. Combining the CDR3 with reference TRBV5-6 and TRBJ2-1 gives the whole variable domain DAGVTQSPTHLIKTRGQQVTLRCSPKSGHDTVSWYQQALGQGPQFIFQYYEEEERQRGNFPDRFSGHQFPNYSSELNVNALLLGDSALYLCVSSLVGREKTEQFFGPGTRLTVL.

This clonotype has a count of ten or more. The chain joins TRBV27 to TRBJ2-7, with 7 bases lining up with TRBD1. V trimming: 6 bases; J trimming: 3 bases; junction bases outside the gene matches: 8. The germline gives CDR1 MNHEY, CDR2 SMNVEV (reference sequence). The CDR3 runs to 14 residues. The CDR3 coding sequence is TGTGCCAGCAGAGTTTCGGGACAGTACTACGAGCAGTACTTC. It is translated as CASRVSGQYYEQYF.

This clonotype has at least ten counts. The V gene is TRBV12-3 or TRBV12-4, the J gene TRBJ2-1, with TRBD2 matching 9 bases. The ends lost 6 bases at V and 7 bases at J; junction bases unmatched: 1. CDR3 length: 12 amino acids. For the CDR3, the DNA is TGTGCCAGCAGGACTAGCGGAAATGAGCAGTTCTTC. The encoded protein is CASRTSGNEQFF.

This clonotype appeared once. The V call is TRBV5-1, the J call TRBJ1-1, with D possibly being TRBD1 (6 bases). Germline-derived CDR1 and CDR2 are SGHRS and YFSETQ. The V end lost 4 bases, the J end lost 0 bases, and 13 bases lay between the germline ends. This CDR3 comprises 15 residues. The DNA for the CDR3 is TGCGCCAGCAGCGCCACAGGGATCATGAACACTGAAGCTTTCTTT. The encoded protein is CASSATGIMNTEAFF.

This clonotype has a count of ten or more. This chain joins TRBV6-5 and TRBJ2-3; the D is unclear. The CDR3 consists of 13 residues. V dropped 7 bases and J dropped 0 bases, with 8 bases sitting between them. Germline CDR1 MNHEY, CDR2 SVGAGI. CDR3: CASTSPSTDTQYF. CDR3 bases: TGTGCCAGCACCAGTCCGAGCACAGATACGCAGTATTTT.